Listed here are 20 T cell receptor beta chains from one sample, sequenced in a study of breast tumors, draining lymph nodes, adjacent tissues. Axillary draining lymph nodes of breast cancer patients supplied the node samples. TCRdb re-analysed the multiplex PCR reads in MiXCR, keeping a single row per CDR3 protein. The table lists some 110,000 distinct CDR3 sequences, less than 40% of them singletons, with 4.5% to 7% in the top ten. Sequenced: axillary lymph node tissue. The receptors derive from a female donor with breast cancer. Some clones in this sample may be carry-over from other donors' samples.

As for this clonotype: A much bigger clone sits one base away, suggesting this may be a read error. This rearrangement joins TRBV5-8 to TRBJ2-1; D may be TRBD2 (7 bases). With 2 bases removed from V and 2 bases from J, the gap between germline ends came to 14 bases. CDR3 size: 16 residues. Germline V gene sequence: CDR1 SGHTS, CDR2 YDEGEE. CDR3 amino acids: CASSLGGAGTYNEQFF. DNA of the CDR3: TGTGCCAGCAGCTTAGGGGGGGCCGGAACCTACAATGAGCAGTTCTTC. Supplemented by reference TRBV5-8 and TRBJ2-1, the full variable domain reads EAGVTQSPTHLIKTRGQQATLRCSPISGHTSVYWYQQALGLGLQFLLWYDEGEERNRGNFPPRFSGRQFPNYSSELNVNALELEDSALYLCASSLGGAGTYNEQFFGPGTRLTVL.

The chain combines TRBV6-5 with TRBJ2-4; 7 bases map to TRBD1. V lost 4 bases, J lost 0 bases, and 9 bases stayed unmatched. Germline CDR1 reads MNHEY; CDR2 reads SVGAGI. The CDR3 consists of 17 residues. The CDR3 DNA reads TGTGCCAGCAGTTCGAAATGGACAGGACTAGCCAAAAACATTCAGTACTTC. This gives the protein CASSSKWTGLAKNIQYF.

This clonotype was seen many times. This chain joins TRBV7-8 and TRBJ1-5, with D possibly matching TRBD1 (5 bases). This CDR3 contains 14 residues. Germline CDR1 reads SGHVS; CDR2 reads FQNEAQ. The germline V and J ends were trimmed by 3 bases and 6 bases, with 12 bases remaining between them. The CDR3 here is CASSFRGGIQPQHF. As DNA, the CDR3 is TGTGCCAGCAGCTTTCGGGGGGGGATTCAGCCCCAGCATTTT.

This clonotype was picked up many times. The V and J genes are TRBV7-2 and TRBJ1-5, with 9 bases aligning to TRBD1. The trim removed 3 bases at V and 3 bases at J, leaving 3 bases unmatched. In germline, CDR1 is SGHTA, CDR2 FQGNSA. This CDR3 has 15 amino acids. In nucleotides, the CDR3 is TGTGCCAGCAGCTTTGGACAGGGGAACAATCAGCCCCAGCATTTT. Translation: CASSFGQGNNQPQHF.

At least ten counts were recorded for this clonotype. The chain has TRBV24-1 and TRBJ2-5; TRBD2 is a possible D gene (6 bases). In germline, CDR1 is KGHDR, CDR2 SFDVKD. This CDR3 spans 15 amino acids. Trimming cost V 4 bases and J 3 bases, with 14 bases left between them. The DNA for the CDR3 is TGTGCCACCAGTGACCCCGGGACTCCTGAAGAGACCCAGTACTTC. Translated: CATSDPGTPEETQYF.

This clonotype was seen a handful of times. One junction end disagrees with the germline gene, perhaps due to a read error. The CDR3 loop is CASSHSPYGQGGETQYF. CDR3 sequence (DNA): TGTGCCAGCAGTCACTCGCCATATGGACAGGGAGGGGAGACCCAGTACTTC. The chain uses TRBV6-5 and TRBJ2-5; D possibly corresponds to TRBD1 (8 bases). The CDR3 has 17 amino acids. Per germline, CDR1 MNHEY and CDR2 SVGAGI.

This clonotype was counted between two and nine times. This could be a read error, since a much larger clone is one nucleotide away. The CDR3: CSARGPERSPSTEYYNEQFF. For the CDR3, the DNA is TGCAGTGCTAGAGGACCGGAGCGATCCCCTTCTACGGAATACTACAATGAGCAGTTCTTC. This chain joins TRBV20-1 and TRBJ2-1; no reliable D call. V was cut by 1 base and J by 3 bases, with 28 bases left in between. Germline CDR1 reads DFQATT; CDR2 reads SNEGSKA (reference sequence). The CDR3 length is 20 residues.

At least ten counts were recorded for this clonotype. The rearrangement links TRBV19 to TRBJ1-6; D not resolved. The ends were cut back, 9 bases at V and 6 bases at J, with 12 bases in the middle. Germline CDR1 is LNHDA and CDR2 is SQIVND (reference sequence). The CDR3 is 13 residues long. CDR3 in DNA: TGTGCCAGCAAGATAGGACTTAATTCACCCCTCCACTTT. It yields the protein CASKIGLNSPLHF.

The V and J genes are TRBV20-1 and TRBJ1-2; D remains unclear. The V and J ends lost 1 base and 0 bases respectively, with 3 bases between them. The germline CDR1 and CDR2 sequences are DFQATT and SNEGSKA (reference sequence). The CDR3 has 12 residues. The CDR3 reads CSARGANYGYTF. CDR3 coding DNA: TGCAGTGCTAGAGGGGCTAACTATGGCTACACCTTC.

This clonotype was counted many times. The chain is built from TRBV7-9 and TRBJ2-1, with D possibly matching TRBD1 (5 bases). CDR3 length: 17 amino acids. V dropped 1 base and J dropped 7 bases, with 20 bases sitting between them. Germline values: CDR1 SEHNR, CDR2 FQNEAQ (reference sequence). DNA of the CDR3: TGTGCCAGCAGCTTAGGTTGGGGCCAGTTACACCTAAATGAGCAGTTCTTC. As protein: CASSLGWGQLHLNEQFF.

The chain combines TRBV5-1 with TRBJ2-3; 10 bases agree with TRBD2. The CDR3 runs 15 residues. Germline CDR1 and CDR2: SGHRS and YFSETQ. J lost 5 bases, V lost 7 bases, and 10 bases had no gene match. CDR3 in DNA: TGCGCCAGCGGATCTCGACTAGCGGGCCAAGATACGCAGTATTTT. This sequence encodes CASGSRLAGQDTQYF.

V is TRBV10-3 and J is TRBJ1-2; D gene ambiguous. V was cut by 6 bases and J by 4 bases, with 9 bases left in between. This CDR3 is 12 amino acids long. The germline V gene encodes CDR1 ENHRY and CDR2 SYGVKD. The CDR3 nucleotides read TGTGCCATCAGCCCCGCGAGCTATGGCTACACCTTC. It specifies CAISPASYGYTF.

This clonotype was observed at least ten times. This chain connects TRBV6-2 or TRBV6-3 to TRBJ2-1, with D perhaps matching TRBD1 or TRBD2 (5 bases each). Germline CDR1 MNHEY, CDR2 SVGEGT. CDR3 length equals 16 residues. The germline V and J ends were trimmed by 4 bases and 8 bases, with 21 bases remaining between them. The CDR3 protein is CASSSFGTQTDDEQFF. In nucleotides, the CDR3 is TGTGCCAGCAGTTCGTTTGGGACCCAAACTGACGATGAGCAGTTCTTC.

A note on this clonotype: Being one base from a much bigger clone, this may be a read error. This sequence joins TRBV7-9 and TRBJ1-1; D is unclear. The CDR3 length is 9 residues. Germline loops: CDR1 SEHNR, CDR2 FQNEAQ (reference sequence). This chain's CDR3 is CASSREASF. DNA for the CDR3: TGTGCCAGCAGCCGTGAAGCTTCCTTT.

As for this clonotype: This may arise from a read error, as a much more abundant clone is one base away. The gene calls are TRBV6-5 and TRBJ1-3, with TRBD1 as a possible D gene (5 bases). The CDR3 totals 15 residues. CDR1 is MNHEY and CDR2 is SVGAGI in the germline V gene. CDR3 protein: CASSHRSGQGNTTYF. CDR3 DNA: TGTGCCAGCAGTCACCGCTCCGGGCAGGGAAACACCACATATTTT.

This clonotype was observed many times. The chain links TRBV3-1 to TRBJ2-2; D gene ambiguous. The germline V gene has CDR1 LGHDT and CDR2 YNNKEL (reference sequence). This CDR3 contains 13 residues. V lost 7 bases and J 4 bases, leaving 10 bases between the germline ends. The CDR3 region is CASNPLGTGELFF. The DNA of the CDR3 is TGTGCCAGCAACCCGCTTGGCACCGGGGAGCTGTTTTTT.

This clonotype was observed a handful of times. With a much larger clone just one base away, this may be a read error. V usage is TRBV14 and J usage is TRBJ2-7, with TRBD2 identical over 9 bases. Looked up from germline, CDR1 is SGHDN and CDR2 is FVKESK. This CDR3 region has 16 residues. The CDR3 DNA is TGTGCCAGCAGCCCCGAGTGGACTAGCGATGTATACGCGCAGTACTTC. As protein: CASSPEWTSDVYAQYF. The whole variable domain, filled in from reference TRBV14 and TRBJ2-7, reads EAGVTQFPSHSVIEKGQTVTLRCDPISGHDNLYWYRRVMGKEIKFLLHFVKESKQDESGMPNNRFLAERTGGTYSTLKVQPAELEDSGVYFCASSPEWTSDVYAQYFGPGTRLTVT.

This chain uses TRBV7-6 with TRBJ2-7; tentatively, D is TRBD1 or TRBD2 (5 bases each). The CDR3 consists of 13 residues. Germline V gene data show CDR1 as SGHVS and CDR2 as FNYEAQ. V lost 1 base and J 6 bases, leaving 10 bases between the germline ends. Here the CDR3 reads CASSLEARGEQYF. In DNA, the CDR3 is TGTGCCAGCAGCTTAGAGGCGAGGGGCGAGCAGTACTTC.

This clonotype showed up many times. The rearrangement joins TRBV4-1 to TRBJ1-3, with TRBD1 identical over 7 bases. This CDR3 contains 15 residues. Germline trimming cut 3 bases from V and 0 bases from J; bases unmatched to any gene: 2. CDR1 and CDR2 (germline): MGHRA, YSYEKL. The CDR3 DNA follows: TGCGCCAGCAGCCAGGGACAGAACTCTGGAAACACCATATATTTT. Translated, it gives CASSQGQNSGNTIYF.

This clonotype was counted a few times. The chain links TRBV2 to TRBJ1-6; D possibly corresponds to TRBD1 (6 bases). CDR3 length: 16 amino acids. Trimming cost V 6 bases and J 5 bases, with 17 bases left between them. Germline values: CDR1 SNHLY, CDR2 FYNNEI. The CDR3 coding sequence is TGTGCCAGCAGCCTTACAGGGATATATAATAATTCACCCCTCCACTTT. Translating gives CASSLTGIYNNSPLHF.